The following is a T cell receptor beta chain sequence with its context. These data belong to a study of blood T cells in healthy people across ages. Primers used in a second PCR of about 6 to 11 cycles were a sample-barcoded 5' primer and a J-beta primer mix. TCRdb used MiXCR to reprocess the 5' RACE reads, holding one entry per CDR3 protein. The sample lists more than 550,000 distinct CDR3 sequences, over 20% seen once, with about 22% in the top ten. The V gene's germline CDR1 is SNHLY and CDR2 FYNNEI. The junction had 6 bases not matched to a gene; V was cut back by 7 bases and J by 7 bases. The CDR3 length is 13 residues.

Sequencing was done on a sample of blood. J is TRBJ2-3 and V is TRBV2; TRBD2 agrees at 9 bases. The sequence was collected from a man aged 65 to 79 in good health. The CDR3 reads CASKGLALHTQYF. The CDR3 DNA follows: TGTGCCAGCAAGGGACTAGCACTACATACGCAGTATTTT.